Here is one T cell receptor beta chain with its context. This clonotype was seen repeatedly, ten times or more. This receptor's antigen is unknown. There are no base qualities to consult, and no much larger clone falls within one base. V and J are truncated by 5 bases and 4 bases respectively, leaving an intervening sequence of 14 bases. The germline V gene supplies CDR1 SGHTA and CDR2 FQGNSA. From the cysteine through the phenylalanine, the CDR3 covers 14 amino acids. Only the CDR3 region is kept as DNA, spanning 42 bases read in frame from base 1. This record comes from a study of T-cell reconstitution after alpha-beta-depleted transplantation in children (dated by TCRdb to the mid-2010s). Background on the whole study: Using TCR repertoire profiling, the study followed T-cell immune reconstitution in a quantitative way in children after TCRalphabeta/CD19-depleted allogeneic hematopoietic cell transplantation.

The library came from PCR. Sequenced using an Illumina HiSeq 2500. Molecular barcoding was employed in the preparation of TCR libraries, with unique molecular identifiers being used to normalize TCRbeta repertoire quantification. TCRdb's own reprocessing of the public reads used fastp at Q25 and MiXCR and kept productive beta chains. Merged by CDR3 protein, the rows form single entries marked with the most common genes and DNA. The sample table records under 75,000 distinct CDR3 sequences; roughly 11% of these occur just once. The ten largest clones take up less than 15% of the sample. Broader findings and caveats from the paper: About two months after transplant, the apparently early recovery of alphabetaT-cell counts reportedly depended on just several hundred clones that had expanded rapidly and came from non-depleted graft cells. Over subsequent months, a decline in hyperexpanded clone frequencies was noted, and after one year, T-cell counts and TCRbeta diversity were mostly ascribed to newly produced T cells. In some patients, high TCRbeta diversity at day 60 was attributed to recipient T cells and intrathymic progenitors that had survived conditioning.

The treatment or condition label, read with the paper, signifies: allogeneic hematopoietic cell transplantation with graft depleted of TCRalphabeta T cells and CD19 B cells. The children who served as transplant recipients had been given grafts of TCRalphabeta/CD19-depleted allogeneic hematopoietic cells. Recombination linked TRBV7-2 to TRBJ1-2; the D gene is perhaps TRBD1, from 6 matching bases. The receptor was isolated from a boy aged 5-17 years with acute myeloid leukemia, due to receive a stem cell transplant. Sequencing used PBMCs, obtained before TCRalphabeta/CD19-depleted stem cell transplant. CDR3 reads: CASSMNRVPYGYTF. The base sequence is TGTGCCAGCAGCATGAACAGGGTCCCCTATGGCTACACCTTC.